This T cell receptor beta chain was profiled in a study of blood T cell repertoires in COVID-19. About the study: Sites across the United States, Italy and Spain contributed samples from acute and convalescent COVID-19. T cells, B-cell-depleted T cells, or PBMCs provided the cDNA or gDNA that served as material.

The count of this clone is one. In the authors' workflow: Amplified reference gene primers provided the basis for estimating nucleated cell counts. Using immunoSEQ multiplex PCR, the repertoire was profiled, and TCRdb retains in-frame clones only, with some absent. The DNA was the basis for D and trimming; V, J and clone size are from that table. The sample has about 120,000 clones; more than 80% are singletons. Germline trimming cut 5 bases from V and 1 base from J; bases unmatched to any gene: 7. The V gene's germline CDR1 is LNHNV and CDR2 YYDKDF (reference sequence). The CDR3 length is 15 residues.

The chain uses TRBV15 and TRBJ2-5; 7 bases fit TRBD2. The receptor comes from a man in his 70s with active or convalescent COVID-19. The specimen sequenced was peripheral blood. CDR3 sequence: CATSGTLAAQETQYF. The DNA for the CDR3 is TGTGCCACCAGCGGGACTCTAGCGGCCCAAGAGACCCAGTACTTC.